The 15 T cell receptor beta chains reported below all come from one sample, sequenced in a study of T cells in localized non-small cell lung cancer. The repertoire was sequenced with immunoSEQ multiplex PCR; TCRdb's copy has only in-frame clones and lacks some. The sample lists 70,000 or so clones, approximately 84% occurring once. This specimen consisted of peripheral blood, obtained before any cancer treatment. Receptors were obtained from a female donor over 55 with stage I lung adenocarcinoma.

This rearrangement joins TRBV19 to TRBJ2-1; D unresolved. Germline assignment: CDR1 LNHDA and CDR2 SQIVND (reference sequence). V shed 5 bases and J shed 0 bases, with 11 bases lying between them. CDR3 length: 15 residues. CDR3 sequence reads: CASSPGPLSYNEQFF. The CDR3 DNA is TGTGCCAGTAGTCCCGGCCCGCTCTCCTACAATGAGCAGTTCTTC.

V and J are TRBV27 and TRBJ1-5, with D hard to call. Trimming took 3 bases from V and 2 from J, leaving 11 bases between them. The CDR3 sequence is 15 residues long. CDR1 and CDR2 from the germline V gene are MNHEY and SMNVEV (reference sequence). This CDR3 is CASSFSTYGNQPQHF. The DNA of the CDR3 is TGTGCCAGCAGTTTTTCCACCTATGGCAATCAGCCCCAGCATTTT.

The table lists this clone with a count of one. J is TRBJ1-1 and V is TRBV5-1; D ambiguous. The CDR3 sequence is 14 residues long. Trimming removed 0 bases from V and 0 bases from J, with 6 bases in between. Germline CDR1 and CDR2: SGHRS and YFSETQ. This chain's CDR3 is CASSLDSLNTEAFF. The DNA of the CDR3 is TGCGCCAGCAGCTTGGACAGCTTGAACACTGAAGCTTTCTTT.

This clone was seen once. The rearrangement joins TRBV7-3 to TRBJ2-7; TRBD2 is a possible D gene (6 bases). The CDR3 sequence is 14 residues long. The ends were cut back, 5 bases at V and 0 bases at J, with 11 bases in the middle. The germline CDR1 and CDR2 sequences are SGHTA and FQGTGA. The CDR3 DNA reads as TGTGCCAGCAGCCCTTTGGGGGGCTCCTACGAGCAGTACTTC. This codes for CASSPLGGSYEQYF.

The rearrangement links TRBV19 to TRBJ1-1, with TRBD1 as a possible D gene (5 bases). This CDR3 has 13 residues. Germline V gene data show CDR1 as LNHDA and CDR2 as SQIVND (reference sequence). With 9 bases removed from V and 5 bases from J, the gap between germline ends came to 16 bases. CDR3 residues: CASQMVGGTEAFF. The CDR3 coding sequence is TGTGCCAGCCAAATGGTTGGGGGAACTGAAGCTTTCTTT.

This clone was seen repeatedly, ten times or more. The chain employs TRBV5-1 and TRBJ1-1; perhaps TRBD1 as D (5 bases). This CDR3 has 14 amino acids. Germline V lookup: CDR1 SGHRS, CDR2 YFSETQ. Trimming took 3 bases from V and 5 from J, leaving 14 bases between them. The CDR3 is CASSSSQGGTEAFF. CDR3 DNA: TGCGCCAGCAGCTCATCCCAGGGCGGGACTGAAGCTTTCTTT.

This clone was observed a single time. The chain combines TRBV29-1 with TRBJ2-3; 13 nucleotides align to TRBD2. This CDR3 has 14 residues. Germline V CDR1 and CDR2: SQVTM, ANQGSEA. J gave up 3 bases and V 5 bases, and 2 bases lay outside the gene matches. DNA for the CDR3: TGCAGCGTTCAACTAGCGGGAGGGACAGATACGCAGTATTTT. Protein: CSVQLAGGTDTQYF.

The chain uses TRBV5-1 and TRBJ2-4; 12 bases align to TRBD2. V trimming: 4 bases; J trimming: 7 bases; junction bases outside the gene matches: 3. Per the germline V gene, CDR1 is SGHRS and CDR2 is YFSETQ. This CDR3 contains 14 residues. The CDR3 sequence: CASSLTSGGNIQYF. CDR3 coding DNA: TGCGCCAGCAGCCTGACTAGCGGGGGTAACATTCAGTACTTC.

This chain connects TRBV6-1 to TRBJ2-1; the match to TRBD1 covers 12 bases. V shed 6 bases, J shed 7 bases, and the junction held 4 bases outside the gene matches. The germline V gene encodes CDR1 MNHNS and CDR2 SASEGT. This CDR3 has 14 amino acids. The CDR3 nucleotides read TGTGCCAGCAGGGGACAGGGGGCTACGAATGAGCAGTTCTTC. Residues: CASRGQGATNEQFF.

This chain connects TRBV5-1 to TRBJ2-1, with 13 bases that match TRBD2. The CDR3 spans 15 residues. Germline CDR1 reads SGHRS; CDR2 reads YFSETQ. The V segment lost 5 bases and the J segment 6 bases; nucleotides outside the gene matches: 5. The CDR3 loop reads CASRARLAGGNEQFF. CDR3 nucleotides: TGCGCCAGCAGGGCCCGACTAGCGGGAGGCAATGAGCAGTTCTTC. Based on the CDR3 plus reference TRBV5-1 and TRBJ2-1, the full variable domain is KAGVTQTPRYLIKTRGQQVTLSCSPISGHRSVSWYQQTPGQGLQFLFEYFSETQRNKGNFPGRFSGRQFSNSRSEMNVSTLELGDSALYLCASRARLAGGNEQFFGPGTRLTVL.

The CDR3 sequence is CASSEARGAGNEKLFF. The CDR3 nucleotides read TGTGCCAGCAGTGAAGCGAGGGGGGCCGGTAATGAAAAACTGTTTTTT. The chain carries TRBV2 and TRBJ1-4; TRBD1 is a possible D gene (6 bases). The germline V and J ends were trimmed by 0 bases and 4 bases, with 12 bases remaining between them. The germline gives CDR1 SNHLY, CDR2 FYNNEI. The CDR3 contains 16 residues.

The genes are TRBV7-6 and TRBJ1-2; tentative D call: TRBD1 (5 bases). Germline V CDR1 and CDR2: SGHVS, FNYEAQ. The CDR3 covers 16 residues. V was shortened by 5 bases and J by 1 base, with 17 bases between the two germline ends. This CDR3 is CASSLRDPSHNYGYTF. CDR3 nucleotide sequence: TGTGCCAGCAGCCTGCGGGACCCTTCCCATAACTATGGCTACACCTTC.

CDR3 sequence: CASSRTRNTEAFF. The DNA for the CDR3 is TGTGCCAGCAGCCGGACGAGGAACACTGAAGCTTTCTTT. The V gene is TRBV7-8, the J gene TRBJ1-1; D is uncertain. The V gene lost 5 bases and the J gene lost 1 base, with 8 bases spanning the gap. This CDR3 has 13 amino acids. Germline values: CDR1 SGHVS, CDR2 FQNEAQ.

Comments on this clone: Other nucleotide sequences from this sample produce the same CDR3. The CDR3 region is CASSLSSGTDTQYF. For the CDR3, the DNA is TGCGCCAGCAGCTTGTCTAGCGGTACAGATACGCAGTATTTT. The V gene is TRBV5-1, the J gene TRBJ2-3; TRBD2 matches at 7 bases. V lost 1 base, J lost 3 bases, and 2 bases stayed unmatched. Per germline, CDR1 SGHRS and CDR2 YFSETQ. The CDR3 consists of 14 residues.

The chain employs TRBV18 and TRBJ2-7, with D tentatively TRBD1 or TRBD2 (5 bases each). The V and J ends lost 6 bases and 9 bases respectively, with 33 bases between them. This CDR3 contains 18 residues. The germline V gene encodes CDR1 KGHSH and CDR2 LQKENI. The CDR3 DNA reads as TGTGCCAGCTCTTTCACCGGGACGACGGGGAATACGAAGTCCGGGCAGTACTTC. Encoded protein: CASSFTGTTGNTKSGQYF. Full variable domain (missing parts from reference TRBV18 and TRBJ2-7): NAGVMQNPRHLVRRRGQEARLRCSPMKGHSHVYWYRQLPEEGLKFMVYLQKENIIDESGMPKERFSAEFPKEGPSILRIQQVVRGDSAAYFCASSFTGTTGNTKSGQYFGPGTRLTVT.